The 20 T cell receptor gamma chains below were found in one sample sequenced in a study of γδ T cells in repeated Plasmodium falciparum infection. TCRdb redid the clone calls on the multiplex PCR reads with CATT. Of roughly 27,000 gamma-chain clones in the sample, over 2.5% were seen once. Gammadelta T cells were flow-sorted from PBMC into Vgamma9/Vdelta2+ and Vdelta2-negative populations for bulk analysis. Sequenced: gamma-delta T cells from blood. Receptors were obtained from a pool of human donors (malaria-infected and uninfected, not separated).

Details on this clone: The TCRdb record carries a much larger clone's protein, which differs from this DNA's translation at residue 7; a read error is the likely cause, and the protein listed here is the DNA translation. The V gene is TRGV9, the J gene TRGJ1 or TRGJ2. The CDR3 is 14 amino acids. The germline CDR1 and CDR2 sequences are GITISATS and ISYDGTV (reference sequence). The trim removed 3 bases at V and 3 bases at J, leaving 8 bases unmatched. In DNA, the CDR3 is TGTGCCTTGTGGGAGCCGAGGACTTATTATAAGAAACTCTTT. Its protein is CALWEPRTYYKKLF.

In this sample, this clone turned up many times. CDR3 nucleotides: TGTGCCACCTGGGTCGGTTGGTTCAAGATATTT. Protein: CATWVGWFKIF. The chain has TRGV8 and TRGJP1. Germline V lookup: CDR1 VENAVY, CDR2 YDSYNSRV. The CDR3 is 11 amino acids. V dropped 5 bases and J dropped 8; count of bases not matched to a gene: 2.

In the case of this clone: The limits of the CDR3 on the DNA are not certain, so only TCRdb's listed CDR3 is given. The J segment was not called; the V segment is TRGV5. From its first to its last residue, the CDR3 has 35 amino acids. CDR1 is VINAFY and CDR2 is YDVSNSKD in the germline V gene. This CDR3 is CATWDREEYGIIIRNSLAVEQHLLSQVSIGRIQHF.

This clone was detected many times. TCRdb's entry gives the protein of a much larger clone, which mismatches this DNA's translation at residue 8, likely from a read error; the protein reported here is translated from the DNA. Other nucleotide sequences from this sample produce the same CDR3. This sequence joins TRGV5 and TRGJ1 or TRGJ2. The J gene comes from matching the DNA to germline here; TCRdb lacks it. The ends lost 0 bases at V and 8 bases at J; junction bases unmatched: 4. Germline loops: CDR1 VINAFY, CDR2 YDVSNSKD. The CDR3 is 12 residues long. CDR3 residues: CATWDRRDKKLF. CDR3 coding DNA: TGTGCCACCTGGGACAGGCGTGATAAGAAACTCTTT.

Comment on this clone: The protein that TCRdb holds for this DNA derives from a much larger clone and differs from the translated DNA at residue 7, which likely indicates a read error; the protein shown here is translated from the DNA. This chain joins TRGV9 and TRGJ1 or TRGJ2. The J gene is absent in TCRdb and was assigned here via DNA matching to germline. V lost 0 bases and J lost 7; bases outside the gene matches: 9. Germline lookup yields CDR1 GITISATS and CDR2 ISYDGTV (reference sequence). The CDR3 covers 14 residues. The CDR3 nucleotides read TGTGCCTTGTGGGAGGTGCGGATTTGGTATAAGAAACTCTTT. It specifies CALWEVRIWYKKLF.

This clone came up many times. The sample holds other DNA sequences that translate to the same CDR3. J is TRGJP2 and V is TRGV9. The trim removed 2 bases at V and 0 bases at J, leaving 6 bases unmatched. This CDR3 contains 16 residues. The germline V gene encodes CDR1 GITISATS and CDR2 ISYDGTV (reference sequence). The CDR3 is CALWEAGYSSDWIKTF. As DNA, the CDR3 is TGTGCCTTGTGGGAGGCAGGATATAGTAGTGATTGGATCAAGACGTTT.

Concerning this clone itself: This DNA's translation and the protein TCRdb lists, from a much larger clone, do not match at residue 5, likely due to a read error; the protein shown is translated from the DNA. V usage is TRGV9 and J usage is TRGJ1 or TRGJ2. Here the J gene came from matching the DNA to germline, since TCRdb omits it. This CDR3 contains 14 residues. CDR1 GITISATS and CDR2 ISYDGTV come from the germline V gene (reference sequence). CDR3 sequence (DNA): TGTGCCTTGTGGGGGGTGCAAGGTCATTGTAAGAAACTCTTT. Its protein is CALWGVQGHCKKLF.

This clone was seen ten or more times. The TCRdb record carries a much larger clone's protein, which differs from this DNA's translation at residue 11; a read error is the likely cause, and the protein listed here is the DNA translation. CDR3 nucleotide sequence: TGTGCCACCTGGGATGGGCCTCGTCGTTATAGGAAACTCTTT. It is translated as CATWDGPRRYRKLF. V usage is TRGV4 and J usage is TRGJ1 or TRGJ2. The J gene was not available in TCRdb and was assigned here by matching the DNA to germline segments. Germline CDR1 EGSTGY, CDR2 YDSYTSSV. The CDR3 totals 14 residues.

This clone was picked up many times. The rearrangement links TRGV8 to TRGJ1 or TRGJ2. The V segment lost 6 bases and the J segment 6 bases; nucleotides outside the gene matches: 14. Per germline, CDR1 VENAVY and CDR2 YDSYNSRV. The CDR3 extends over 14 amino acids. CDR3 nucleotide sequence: TGTGCCACCTGGCCTACCCTTGCGGGTTATAAGAAACTCTTT. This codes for CATWPTLAGYKKLF.

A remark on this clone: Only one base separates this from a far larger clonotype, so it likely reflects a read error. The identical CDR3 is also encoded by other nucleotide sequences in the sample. In DNA, the CDR3 is TGTGCCTTGTGGGAGGCTGTGGGGTACTATAAGAAACTCTTT. It translates to CALWEAVGYYKKLF. The chain uses TRGV9 and TRGJ1 or TRGJ2. Here the J gene came from matching the DNA to germline, since TCRdb omits it. This CDR3 has 14 residues. Losses at the gene ends were 2 bases for V and 7 bases for J; bases not matched to a gene: 11. Germline CDR1 GITISATS, CDR2 ISYDGTV (reference sequence).

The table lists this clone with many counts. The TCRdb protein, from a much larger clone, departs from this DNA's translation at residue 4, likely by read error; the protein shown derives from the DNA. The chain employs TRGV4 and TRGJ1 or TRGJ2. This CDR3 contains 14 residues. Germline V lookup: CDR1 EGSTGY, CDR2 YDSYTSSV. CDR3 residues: CATRDGANYYKKLF. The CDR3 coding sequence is TGTGCCACCCGGGATGGGGCGAATTATTATAAGAAACTCTTT.

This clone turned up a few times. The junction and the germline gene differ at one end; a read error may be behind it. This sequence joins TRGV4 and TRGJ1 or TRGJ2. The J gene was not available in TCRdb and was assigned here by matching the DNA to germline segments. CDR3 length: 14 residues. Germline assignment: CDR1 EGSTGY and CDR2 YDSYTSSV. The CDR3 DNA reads TGTGCCACCAGGGATGGTCTGGATTATTATGAGAAACTCTTT. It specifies CATRDGLDYYEKLF.

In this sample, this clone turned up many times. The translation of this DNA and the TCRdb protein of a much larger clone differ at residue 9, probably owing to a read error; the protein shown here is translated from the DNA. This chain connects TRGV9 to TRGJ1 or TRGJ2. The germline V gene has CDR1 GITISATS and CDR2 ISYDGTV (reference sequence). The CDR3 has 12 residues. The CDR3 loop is CALWEVGYEKLF. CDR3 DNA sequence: TGTGCCTTGTGGGAGGTGGGTTATGAGAAACTCTTT.

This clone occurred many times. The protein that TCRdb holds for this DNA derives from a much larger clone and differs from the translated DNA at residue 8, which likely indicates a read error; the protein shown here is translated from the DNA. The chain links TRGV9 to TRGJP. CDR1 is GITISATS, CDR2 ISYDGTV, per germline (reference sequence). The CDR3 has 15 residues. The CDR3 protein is CALWEVESGKKIKVF. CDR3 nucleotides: TGTGCCTTGTGGGAGGTTGAGTCGGGCAAAAAAATCAAGGTATTT.

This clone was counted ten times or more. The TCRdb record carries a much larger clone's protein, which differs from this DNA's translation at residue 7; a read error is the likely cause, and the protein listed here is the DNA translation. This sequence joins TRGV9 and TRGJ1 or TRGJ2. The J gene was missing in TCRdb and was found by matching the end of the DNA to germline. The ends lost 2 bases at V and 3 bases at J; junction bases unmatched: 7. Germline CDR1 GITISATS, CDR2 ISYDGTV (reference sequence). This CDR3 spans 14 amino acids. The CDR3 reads CALWEGVSYYKKLF. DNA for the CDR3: TGTGCCTTGTGGGAGGGGGTTAGTTATTATAAGAAACTCTTT.

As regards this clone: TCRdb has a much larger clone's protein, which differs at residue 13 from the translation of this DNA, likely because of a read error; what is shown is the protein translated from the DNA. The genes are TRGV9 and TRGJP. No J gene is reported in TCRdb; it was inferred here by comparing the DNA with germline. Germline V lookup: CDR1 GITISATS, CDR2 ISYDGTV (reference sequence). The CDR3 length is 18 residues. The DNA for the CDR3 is TGTGCCTTGTGGGAGGTTCATCCTCAAGAGTTGGGCAGAAAAATCAAGGTATTT. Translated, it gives CALWEVHPQELGRKIKVF.

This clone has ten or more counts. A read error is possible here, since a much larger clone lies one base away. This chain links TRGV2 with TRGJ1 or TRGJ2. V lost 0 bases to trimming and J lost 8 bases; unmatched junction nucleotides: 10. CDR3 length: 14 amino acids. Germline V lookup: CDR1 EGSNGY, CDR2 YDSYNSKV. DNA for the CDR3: TGTGCCACCTGGGACGGGACTATTACGGATAAGAAACTCTTT. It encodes CATWDGTITDKKLF.

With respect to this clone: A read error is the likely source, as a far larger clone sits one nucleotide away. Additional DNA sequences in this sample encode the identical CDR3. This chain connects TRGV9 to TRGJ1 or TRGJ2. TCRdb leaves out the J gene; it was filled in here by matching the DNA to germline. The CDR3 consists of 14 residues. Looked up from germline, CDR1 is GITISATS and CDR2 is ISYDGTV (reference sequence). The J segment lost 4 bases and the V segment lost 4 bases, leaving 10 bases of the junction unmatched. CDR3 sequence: CALWEVPKYYKKLF. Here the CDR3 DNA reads TGTGCCTTGTGGGAAGTCCCTAAGTATTATAAGAAACTCTTT.

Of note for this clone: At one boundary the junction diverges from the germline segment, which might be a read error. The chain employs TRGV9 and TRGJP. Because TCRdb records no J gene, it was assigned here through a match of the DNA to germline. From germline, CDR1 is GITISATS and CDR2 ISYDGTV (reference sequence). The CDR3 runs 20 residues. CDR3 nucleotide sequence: TGTGCCTTGTGGGAGGTGCCCTCTCAACACCAAGAGTTGGGCAAAAAAGTCAAGGTATTT. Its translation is CALWEVPSQHQELGKKVKVF.

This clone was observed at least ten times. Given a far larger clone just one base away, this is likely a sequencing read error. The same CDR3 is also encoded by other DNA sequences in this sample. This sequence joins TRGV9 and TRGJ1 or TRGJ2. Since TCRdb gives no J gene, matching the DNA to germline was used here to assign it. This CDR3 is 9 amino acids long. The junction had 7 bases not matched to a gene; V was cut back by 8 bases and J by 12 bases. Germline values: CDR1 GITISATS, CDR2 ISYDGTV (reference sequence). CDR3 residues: CALYSRKLF. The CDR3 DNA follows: TGTGCCTTGTACTCCCGGAAACTCTTT.